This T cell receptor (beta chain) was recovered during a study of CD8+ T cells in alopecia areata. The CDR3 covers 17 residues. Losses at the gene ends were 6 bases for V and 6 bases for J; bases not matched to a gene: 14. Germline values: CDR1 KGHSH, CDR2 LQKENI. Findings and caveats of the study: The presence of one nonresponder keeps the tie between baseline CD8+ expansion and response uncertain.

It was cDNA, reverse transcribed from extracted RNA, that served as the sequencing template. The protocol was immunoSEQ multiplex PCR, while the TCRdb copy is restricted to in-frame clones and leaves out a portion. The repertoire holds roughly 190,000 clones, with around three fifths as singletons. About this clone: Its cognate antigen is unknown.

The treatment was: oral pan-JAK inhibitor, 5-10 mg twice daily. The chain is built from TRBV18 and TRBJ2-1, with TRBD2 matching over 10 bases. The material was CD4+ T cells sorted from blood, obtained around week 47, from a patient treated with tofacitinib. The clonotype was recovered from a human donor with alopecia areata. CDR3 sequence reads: CASSPMSPSGGRNEQFF. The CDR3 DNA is TGTGCCAGCTCCCCGATGAGTCCTAGCGGGGGACGCAATGAGCAGTTCTTC. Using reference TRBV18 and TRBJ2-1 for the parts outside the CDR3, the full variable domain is NAGVMQNPRHLVRRRGQEARLRCSPMKGHSHVYWYRQLPEEGLKFMVYLQKENIIDESGMPKERFSAEFPKEGPSILRIQQVVRGDSAAYFCASSPMSPSGGRNEQFFGPGTRLTVL.